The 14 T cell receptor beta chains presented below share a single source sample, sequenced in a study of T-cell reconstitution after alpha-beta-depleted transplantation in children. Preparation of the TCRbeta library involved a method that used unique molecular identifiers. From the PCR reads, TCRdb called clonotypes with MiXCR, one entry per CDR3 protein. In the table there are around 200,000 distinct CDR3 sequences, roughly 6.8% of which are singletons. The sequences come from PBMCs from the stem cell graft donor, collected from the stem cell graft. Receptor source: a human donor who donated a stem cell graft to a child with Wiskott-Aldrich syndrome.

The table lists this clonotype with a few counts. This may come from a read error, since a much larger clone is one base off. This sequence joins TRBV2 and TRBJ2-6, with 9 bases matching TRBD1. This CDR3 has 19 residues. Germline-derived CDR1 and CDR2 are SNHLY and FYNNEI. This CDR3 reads CTSSLRPGTGLGGANVLTF. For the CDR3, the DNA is TGTACCAGCAGTCTTCGTCCCGGGACAGGGTTGGGTGGGGCCAACGTCCTGACTTTC.

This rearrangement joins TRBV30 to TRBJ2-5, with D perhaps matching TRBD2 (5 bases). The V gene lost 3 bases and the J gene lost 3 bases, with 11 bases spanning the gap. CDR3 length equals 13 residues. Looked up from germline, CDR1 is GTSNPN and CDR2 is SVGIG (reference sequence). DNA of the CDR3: TGTGCCTGGAGCGGGGAGTACAAAGAGACCCAGTACTTC. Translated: CAWSGEYKETQYF. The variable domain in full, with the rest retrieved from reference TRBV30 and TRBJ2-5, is SQTIHQWPATLVQPVGSPLSLECTVEGTSNPNLYWYRQAAGRGLQLLFYSVGIGQISSEVPQNLSASRPQDRQFILSSKKLLLSDSGFYLCAWSGEYKETQYFGPGTRLLVL.

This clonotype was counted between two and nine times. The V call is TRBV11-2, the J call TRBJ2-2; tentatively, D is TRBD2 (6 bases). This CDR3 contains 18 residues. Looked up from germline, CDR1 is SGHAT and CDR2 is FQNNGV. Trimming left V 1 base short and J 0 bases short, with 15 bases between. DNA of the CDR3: TGTGCCAGCAGCTTAGGACTAGTTGGCGGATCGAACACCGGGGAGCTGTTTTTT. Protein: CASSLGLVGGSNTGELFF.

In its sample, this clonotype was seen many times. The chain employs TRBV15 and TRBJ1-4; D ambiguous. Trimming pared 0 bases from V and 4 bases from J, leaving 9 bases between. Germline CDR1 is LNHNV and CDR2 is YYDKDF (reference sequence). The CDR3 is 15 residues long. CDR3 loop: CATSRDGQFNEKLFF. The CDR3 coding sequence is TGTGCCACCAGCAGAGATGGGCAATTTAATGAAAAACTGTTTTTT.

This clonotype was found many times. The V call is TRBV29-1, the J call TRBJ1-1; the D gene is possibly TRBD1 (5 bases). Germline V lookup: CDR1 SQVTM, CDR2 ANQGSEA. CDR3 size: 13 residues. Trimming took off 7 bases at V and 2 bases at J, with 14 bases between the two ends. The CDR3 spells CSAQPGSNTEAFF. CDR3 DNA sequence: TGCAGCGCTCAACCAGGGAGCAACACTGAAGCTTTCTTT.

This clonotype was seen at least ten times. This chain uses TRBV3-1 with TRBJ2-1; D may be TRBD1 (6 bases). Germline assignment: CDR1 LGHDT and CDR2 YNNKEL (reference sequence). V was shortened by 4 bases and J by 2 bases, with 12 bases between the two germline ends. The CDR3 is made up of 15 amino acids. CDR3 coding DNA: TGTGCCAGCAGCCCAGGGAAGGGGGCCTACAATGAGCAGTTCTTC. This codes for CASSPGKGAYNEQFF.

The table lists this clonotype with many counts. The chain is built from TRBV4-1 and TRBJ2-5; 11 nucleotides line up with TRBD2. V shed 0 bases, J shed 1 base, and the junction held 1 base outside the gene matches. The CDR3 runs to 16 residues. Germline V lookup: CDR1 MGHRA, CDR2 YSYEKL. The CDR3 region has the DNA TGCGCCAGCAGCCAAGAACTAGCGGGGGTCCAAGAGACCCAGTACTTC. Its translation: CASSQELAGVQETQYF.

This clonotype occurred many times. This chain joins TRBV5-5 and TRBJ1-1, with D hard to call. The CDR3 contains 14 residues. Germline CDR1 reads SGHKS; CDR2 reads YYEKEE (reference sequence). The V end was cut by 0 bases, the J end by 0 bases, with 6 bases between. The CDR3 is CASSLAGMNTEAFF. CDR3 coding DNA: TGTGCCAGCAGCTTGGCGGGAATGAACACTGAAGCTTTCTTT. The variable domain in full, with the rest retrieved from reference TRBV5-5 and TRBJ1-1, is DAGVTQSPTHLIKTRGQQVTLRCSPISGHKSVSWYQQVLGQGPQFIFQYYEKEERGRGNFPDRFSARQFPNYSSELNVNALLLGDSALYLCASSLAGMNTEAFFGQGTRLTVV.

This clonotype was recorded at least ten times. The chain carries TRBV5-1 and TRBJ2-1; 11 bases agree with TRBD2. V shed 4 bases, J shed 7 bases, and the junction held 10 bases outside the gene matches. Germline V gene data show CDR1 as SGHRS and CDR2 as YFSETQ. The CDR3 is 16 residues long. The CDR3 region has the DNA TGCGCCAGCAGCCAACTAGCGGGAGTCAGTATGAATGAGCAGTTCTTC. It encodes CASSQLAGVSMNEQFF.

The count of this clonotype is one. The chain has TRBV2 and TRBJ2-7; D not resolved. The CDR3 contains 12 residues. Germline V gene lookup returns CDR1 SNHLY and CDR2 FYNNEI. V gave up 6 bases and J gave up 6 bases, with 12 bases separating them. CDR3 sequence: CASSIVLGEQYF. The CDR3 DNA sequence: TGTGCCAGCAGCATAGTGCTCGGCGAGCAGTACTTC.

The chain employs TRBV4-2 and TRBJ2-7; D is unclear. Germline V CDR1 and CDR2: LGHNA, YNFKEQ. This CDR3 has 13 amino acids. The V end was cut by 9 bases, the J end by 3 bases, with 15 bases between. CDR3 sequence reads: CARGPTGLYEQYF. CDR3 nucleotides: TGTGCCAGGGGCCCCACGGGCCTCTACGAGCAGTACTTC.

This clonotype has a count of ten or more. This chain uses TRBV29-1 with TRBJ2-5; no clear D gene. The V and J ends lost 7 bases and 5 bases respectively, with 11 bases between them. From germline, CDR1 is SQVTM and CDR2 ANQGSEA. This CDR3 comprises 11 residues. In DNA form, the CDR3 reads TGCAGCGCAACGGGTAGTGAGACCCAGTACTTC. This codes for CSATGSETQYF.

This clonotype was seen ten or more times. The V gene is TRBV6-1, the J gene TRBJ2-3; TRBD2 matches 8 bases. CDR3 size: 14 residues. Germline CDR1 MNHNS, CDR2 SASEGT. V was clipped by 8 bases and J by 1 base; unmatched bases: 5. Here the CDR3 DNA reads TGTGCCAGCCGTAGCGGGACCCGCACAGATACGCAGTATTTT. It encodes CASRSGTRTDTQYF.

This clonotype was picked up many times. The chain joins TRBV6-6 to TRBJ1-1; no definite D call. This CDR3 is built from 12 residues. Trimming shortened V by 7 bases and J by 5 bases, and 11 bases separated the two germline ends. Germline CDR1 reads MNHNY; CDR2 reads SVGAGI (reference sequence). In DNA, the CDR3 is TGTGCCAGCAACCCTGGTGGGACTGAAGCTTTCTTT. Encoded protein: CASNPGGTEAFF.